These 8 T cell receptor beta chains came from one sample sequenced in a study of response to subunit inactivated influenza vaccine. TCRdb recomputed calls from the RT-PCR reads with MiXCR, one row per CDR3 protein. The sample has 800,000 or so distinct CDR3 sequences; around 21% are singletons. Sequences were derived from PBMCs from blood, sampled around 5 days after vaccination. The receptor source for this set is a man aged 50-59 years who received an inactivated influenza vaccine.

This chain joins TRBV2 and TRBJ1-2; the D gene is possibly TRBD1 (6 bases). This CDR3 spans 13 amino acids. The V end lost 2 bases, the J end lost 8 bases, and 12 bases lay between the germline ends. In germline, CDR1 is SNHLY, CDR2 FYNNEI. CDR3 nucleotides: TGTGCCAGCAGTGAAAGCAGGGGCAGAGGCTACACCTTC. Translating it yields CASSESRGRGYTF.

This clonotype has only a few counts. The genes are TRBV6-1 and TRBJ2-1; TRBD1 is a possible D gene (6 bases). The CDR3 sequence is 15 residues long. The ends were cut back, 5 bases at V and 5 bases at J, with 16 bases in the middle. CDR1 and CDR2 (germline): MNHNS, SASEGT. CDR3 amino acids: CASSQQGIGHNEQFF. The CDR3 nucleotides read TGTGCCAGCAGTCAACAGGGCATCGGGCACAATGAGCAGTTCTTC.

This clonotype was found a few times. This rearrangement joins TRBV29-1 to TRBJ1-2, with a possible D match to TRBD1 (5 bases). This CDR3 has 12 residues. Germline CDR1 reads SQVTM; CDR2 reads ANQGSEA. Trimming pared 2 bases from V and 3 bases from J, leaving 7 bases between. This CDR3 reads CSVERGDYGYTF. CDR3 DNA: TGCAGCGTTGAAAGGGGTGACTATGGCTACACCTTC.

The V call is TRBV10-2, the J call TRBJ2-7; tentatively, D is TRBD1 (8 bases). CDR3 length: 14 residues. V was trimmed by 6 bases and J by 7 bases, leaving 19 bases between them. In germline, CDR1 is WSHSY, CDR2 SAAADI. CDR3 nucleotides: TGCGCCAGCAGGGCACAGGGGGGGGGCGGAGAGCAGTACTTC. Translated, it gives CASRAQGGGGEQYF.

This sequence joins TRBV7-9 and TRBJ2-1; the D gene is possibly TRBD2 (7 bases). V lost 6 bases and J 6 bases, leaving 15 bases between the germline ends. This CDR3 region has 14 residues. Germline V gives CDR1 SEHNR, CDR2 FQNEAQ (reference sequence). The DNA of the CDR3 is TGTGCCAGCAGGAGGGGGGGATTCGGCAATGAGCAGTTCTTC. It specifies CASRRGGFGNEQFF.

The chain has TRBV4-1 and TRBJ2-5, with TRBD1 as a possible D gene (6 bases). The germline gives CDR1 MGHRA, CDR2 YSYEKL. The CDR3 totals 13 residues. Trimming pared 2 bases from V and 4 bases from J, leaving 8 bases between. CDR3 nucleotides: TGCGCCAGCAGCCAACCGGACAGAGAGACCCAGTACTTC. Encoded protein: CASSQPDRETQYF.

The chain links TRBV10-3 to TRBJ2-7; D perhaps matches TRBD2 (5 bases). V was clipped by 6 bases and J by 3 bases, with 15 bases between them. The germline V gene has CDR1 ENHRY and CDR2 SYGVKD. The CDR3 runs 14 residues. CDR3 protein: CAIRPGVASYEQYF. The CDR3 bases are TGTGCCATCAGGCCCGGGGTAGCCAGCTACGAGCAGTACTTC.

This chain connects TRBV7-6 to TRBJ2-5; 7 nucleotides align to TRBD2. CDR1 is SGHVS and CDR2 is FNYEAQ in the germline V gene. Trimming at V came to 5 bases and at J to 5 bases, leaving 14 bases not matched to a gene. The CDR3 runs to 16 residues. CDR3 coding DNA: TGTGCCAGCAGCGCCGCCCGTGGGGAGGGAAGGGAGACCCAGTACTTC. Its translation: CASSAARGEGRETQYF.